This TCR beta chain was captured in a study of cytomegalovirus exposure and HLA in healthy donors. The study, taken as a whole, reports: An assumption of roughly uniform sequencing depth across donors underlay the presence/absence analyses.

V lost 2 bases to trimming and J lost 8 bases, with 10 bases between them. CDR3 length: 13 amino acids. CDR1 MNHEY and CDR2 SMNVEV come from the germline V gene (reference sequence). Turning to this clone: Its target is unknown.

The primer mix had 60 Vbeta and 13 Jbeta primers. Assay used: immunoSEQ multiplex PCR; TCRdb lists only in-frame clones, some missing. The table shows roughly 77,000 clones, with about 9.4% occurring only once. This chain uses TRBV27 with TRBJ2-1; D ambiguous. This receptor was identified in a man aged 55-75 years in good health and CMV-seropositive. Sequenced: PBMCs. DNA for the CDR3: TGTGCCAGCAGTTTACCCGCCCGGGATGAGCAGTTCTTC. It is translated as CASSLPARDEQFF.